This TCR beta chain is drawn from a study of cytomegalovirus exposure and HLA in healthy donors (TCRdb year 2017). Study-level background: An earlier analysis of several hundred of the donors reported 276 Gb of sequence data and some 110 million unique TCR beta sequences obtained from roughly 170 million T cells. About 280 gigabases of sequencing data and tens of millions of unique TCR sequences were included in an early release covering 550 to 800 HLA-typed donors. Among the approximately 400 genotyped donors, roughly 80% belonged to the genetic ancestry cluster associated with self-reported Caucasian donors. The aim of the study was to test whether cataloging public T cell receptors could identify signatures of past pathogen exposure. The T cell repertoires of under 750 subjects were profiled by immunosequencing and related to cytomegalovirus serostatus. A separate validation cohort of 100 to 150 different subjects was used in addition to the roughly 720-subject first cohort. To predict cytomegalovirus infection status, the study combined high-throughput TCR immunosequencing, statistical association of individual TCRs with disease status, and machine learning. A later analysis re-examined previously published TCR beta repertoires from just over 650 donors and added high-resolution HLA genotyping to investigate patterns of TCR occurrence. Rather than using new phenotypic data, the later analysis identified candidate immune exposures from TCR beta sequences and from how often those sequences occurred across donors. An earlier analysis of 587 of the donors used high-throughput TCR beta sequencing to judge whether each TCR beta V gene segment behaved as functional or pseudogenic. Donor age, sex, ethnicity and CMV serostatus were compiled alongside the repertoire data. In a later genetic analysis, genome-wide SNP genotypes for about 55% of the roughly 700 donors were used, and that subset was treated as a discovery cohort. Every discovery cohort repertoire had been produced on one sequencing platform. HLA typing covered class I and class II loci at four-digit resolution. Typing coverage varied by locus: about 620-630 donors for A, B, C, DRB1 and DQB1; 522 for DQA1; some 610 for DPA1; 400 to 480 for DPB1. Several DR-DQ haplotypes were treated as single units for association and clustering because of strong linkage in the cohort. Across under 500 genotyped donors of the cohort, an average of about 200,000 unique TCR beta nucleotide sequences per donor were sequenced, and roughly a sixth of those sequences were non-productive. Broader findings and caveats from the paper: According to a later genetic analysis, donors in an Asian-associated ancestry cluster had fewer N-insertions in productive TCRs than the approximately 670-donor mean. In the study, some 160 TCR beta chains were listed as associated with cytomegalovirus. According to the authors, the approach could potentially be generalized to other disease states and immunological phenotypes. According to a later analysis, TCR association rates differed among HLA loci, with DRB1 alleles showing the most associated TCRs and HLA-C alleles showing the fewest. In both the original and validation cohorts, the classifier was reported to diagnose cytomegalovirus status with high specificity and sensitivity. In an earlier analysis of over 550 of the donors, most TCR beta V segments were observed in productive rearrangements about 90% or about 30% of the time, broadly matching IMGT annotations. The earlier analysis of some 560 of the donors excluded some 15 rarely observed V segments, including chromosome 9 orphons, because counts were too low. When HLA alleles, especially DR and DQ, strongly co-occurred, attributing TCR associations to individual alleles was difficult. This cohort had only TCR beta chains sequenced, and the lack of alpha or paired-chain data limited which features could be detected. Sequencing depth was assumed to be roughly uniform across donors in the presence/absence analyses, though that assumption may not hold. Correlated functional status among segregating V segments might reflect linkage disequilibrium, but an unknown experimental factor could not be ruled out. Because HLA typing was missing for some donors at each locus, association tests included only the typed subset. A further reported finding was that TCR beta sequences accurately predicted the HLA-A and HLA-B alleles for most subjects in the first cohort. Across donors, most TCR sequences were observed very rarely, whereas some public TCRs were present in many individuals. Several of the top co-occurrence clusters appeared to be linked to parvovirus B19, influenza, CMV and Epstein-Barr virus, according to a later analysis. Specific HLA alleles were associated with 15,000 to 20,000 TCR beta sequences at a false discovery rate of 0.05 in a later analysis. A later analysis found that most CMV-associated TCR beta chains appeared HLA-restricted, with HLA associations seemingly driven largely by CMV exposure. In vitro tests confirmed that a few of the cytomegalovirus-associated TCR beta chains recognize cytomegalovirus antigens. Compared with equally common non-associated chains, HLA-associated TCR beta chains in a later analysis were more clonally expanded and had lower generation probabilities. In a later genetic analysis, a missense DCLRE1C variant was associated with V-gene and J-gene trimming of TCR beta chains, and the association was replicated in an independent cohort. Immune exposure information for the cohort was limited to CMV serostatus. The sequencing pipeline was judged likely to have produced a cluster of highly shared sequence variants as a technical artifact.

In total, over 600 healthy bone marrow donors made up the cohort. At the time of sampling, every cohort member was nominally healthy, though immune exposures that went unrecorded were likely present. The donor tested CMV seronegative, placing the donor among the 350 to 400 seronegative members of the cohort. Each donor provided a peripheral blood sample, and peripheral blood mononuclear cells were used for TCR beta sequencing. The Qiagen DNeasy Blood Extraction Kit was used to extract genomic DNA from the blood cell samples. As to this clone: The specificity of this receptor is unknown. No much larger clone exists at a distance of one base, and base qualities are not known.

The protocol used for the library was the immunoSEQ multiplex PCR assay. For the multiplex PCR, a mixture combining 60 forward primers for TCR Vbeta segments and 13 reverse primers for TCR Jbeta segments was used. The CDR3 region of rearranged TCR beta genes was amplified from genomic DNA with a multiplex PCR assay. Amplified TCR beta libraries were sequenced as 87-base-pair reads on the Illumina HiSeq System. The original pipeline was this. Across the 700 or so repertoires, a later analysis counted 75 million to 90 million unique TCR beta chains, approximately 12 million of which were shared by at least two donors. Raw reads were error-corrected and collapsed into unique sequences by a nearest-neighbor algorithm in which closely related sequences were merged to remove PCR and sequencing errors. Alignment of CDR3 sequences to IMGT reference sequences was used to assign V, D and J gene segments. For a sequence to be retained, a match of at least six nucleotides to both a V gene segment and a J gene segment was required. A rearrangement counted as productive if the CDR3 had no stop codons and remained in frame with V and J, and every other rearrangement counted as non-productive. CDR3 was defined by IMGT convention, running from the second conserved V-encoded cysteine to the conserved J-encoded phenylalanine. The earlier analysis of around 640 of the donors excluded sequences that lacked an unambiguous match to a single V gene segment. In an earlier analysis of several hundred of the donors, a V segment was called functional when productive rearrangements were above 56.7%, and segregating when the standard deviation between donors exceeded 5%. A statistical classification framework was developed to diagnose cytomegalovirus status using the catalog of TCR beta chain sequences. A later analysis assigned V and J genes by comparing TCR nucleotide sequences with IMGT/GENE-DB human TR gene sequences. Using the TCRdist pipeline, a later analysis assigned CDR3 sequences along with most-parsimonious VDJ recombination scenarios. In a later analysis, each TCR beta chain was defined by its CDR3 amino acid sequence together with its V-gene family, and reads lacking a unique V-gene family were excluded. In a later analysis, nearly 600 highly shared, low-generation-probability nucleotide sequences were removed to address suspected cross-contamination and a sequencing artifact. In a later analysis, a clonal expansion index was calculated for each public chain from normalized within-repertoire ranks of inferred template counts. In a later analysis, generation probabilities were computed using a VDJ recombination model fitted to out-of-frame rearrangements, and the results were checked against IGoR. In a later analysis, TCR-TCR, TCR-HLA and TCR-CMV co-occurrence was scored with hypergeometric tests, and a repertoire-size bias correction was applied to TCR pairs. In a later analysis, false discovery rates were estimated by permuting HLA or CMV assignments 20 times. In a later analysis, co-occurring TCRs were grouped using DBSCAN, and TCRdist sequence similarity was added for clustering within HLA-allele-positive subsets. Co-occurrence clustering excluded repertoires with fewer than 30,000 or more than 120,000 public chains, plus five with anomalous nucleotide sharing. The table was pulled from immuneACCESS by TCRdb, which kept in-frame rearrangements only. Such tables lose some clones; where checked, under half of the loss comes from unresolved V genes, and the rest has no known cause. V and J calls and clone size are copied from that table; D and trimming were computed from the DNA. The table for this sample lists fewer than 250,000 clones; about 78% of them were counted only once. 3% to 4% of the sample lies in the top ten.

The specimen sequenced was PBMCs. The receptor was isolated from a male donor in good health and CMV-seronegative.

The DNA sequence is given as TGTGCCAGCAGTTTGGGGGGACTACCCTACGAGCAGTACTTC. The translation is CASSLGGLPYEQYF. The rearrangement combines TRBV28 with TRBJ2-7; 7 junctional bases match TRBD2. CDR1 MDHEN and CDR2 SYDVKM were looked up in the germline V gene. V ends up 3 bases short and J 2 bases short, with an unmatched junction base count of 4. From its cysteine to its phenylalanine, the CDR3 spans 14 amino acids. Just CDR3 DNA is preserved here, 42 bases in frame from base 1.